This is a list of T cell receptor beta chains from one sample in a study of shared clonotypes between healthy human individuals. TCRdb's copy holds only in-frame clones and misses some; the assay was immunoSEQ multiplex PCR. The profile shows about 2.1 million clones, around 93% of them singletons. The material sequenced was naive CD8+ T cells from PBMCs. The receptors were sampled from a man between 18 and 35 years old in good health. Some clones in this sample may be carry-over from other donors' samples. Both conserved end residues are part of each CDR3. The D gene is left open where the match is weak. Only some rows state a clone size, as once, few, many or a class for expanded clones.

v_gene	j_gene	d_gene	abundance	CDR3nt	CDR3aa
TRBV27	TRBJ1-3	NA	NA	TGTGCCAGCAGAACCTCAGGCGGCTCTGGAAACACCATATATTTT	CASRTSGGSGNTIYF
TRBV10-3	TRBJ2-2	NA	NA	TGTGCCATCAGCGACCCCGGACAGAACACCGGGGAGCTGTTTTTT	CAISDPGQNTGELFF
TRBV5-4	TRBJ1-2	NA	once	TGTGCCAGCAGCTTGATAGGGGGAGGCTATGGCTACACCTTC	CASSLIGGGYGYTF
TRBV7-9	TRBJ2-1	TRBD2	NA	TGTGCCAGCAGGAGGGAGGGAGCGGGGTTGCACAATGAGCAGTTCTTC	CASRREGAGLHNEQFF
TRBV7-6	TRBJ2-1	TRBD2	NA	TGTGCCAGCAGCGACCGACTAGCGGGAGGGCCGGTGCAGTTCTTC	CASSDRLAGGPVQFF
TRBV4-1	TRBJ1-5	NA	NA	TGCGCCAGCAGCCAAGATCTCCGGAGGGACAATCAGCCCCAGCATTTT	CASSQDLRRDNQPQHF
TRBV14	TRBJ2-2	NA	NA	TGTGCCAGCAGCCAAGACTGGACAGAGATTAACACCGGGGAGCTGTTTTTT	CASSQDWTEINTGELFF
TRBV9	TRBJ2-1	NA	NA	TGTGCCAGCAGCGTACCCATTGGTGGTGAGCAGTTCTTC	CASSVPIGGEQFF
TRBV27	TRBJ2-5	TRBD2	NA	TGTGCCAGCAGTTTACTAGCGGGCCCACCCCAAGAGACCCAGTACTTC	CASSLLAGPPQETQYF
TRBV28	TRBJ2-6	TRBD1	once	TGTGCCAGCAGGGCTCTGGACAGGGAAAACTCTGGGGCCAACGTCCTGACTTTC	CASRALDRENSGANVLTF
TRBV4-1	TRBJ2-7	NA	NA	TGCGCCAGCAGCTTATCCTTCGTGTCCTACGAGCAGTACTTC	CASSLSFVSYEQYF
TRBV4-2	TRBJ1-5	NA	NA	TGTGCCAGCAGCCAAGAAACCTGGGGAGGTCAGCCCCAGCATTTT	CASSQETWGGQPQHF
TRBV29-1	TRBJ2-2	NA	NA	TGCAGCGCCAGCCAGGGTGGCACCGGGGAGCTGTTTTTT	CSASQGGTGELFF
TRBV21-1	TRBJ2-1	NA	NA	TGTGCCAGCCGGACTAGCGCTCCCAGCTCCTACAATGAGCAGTTCTTC	CASRTSAPSSYNEQFF
TRBV11-2	TRBJ2-5	TRBD1	NA	TGTGCCAGCAGCCTAATCGGACAGGGGGCCGGAGAGACCCAGTACTTC	CASSLIGQGAGETQYF
TRBV25-1	TRBJ2-2	TRBD1	once	TGTGCCAGCAGTGAATTCCCGGACAGGCCGGACACCGGGGAGCTGTTTTTT	CASSEFPDRPDTGELFF
TRBV7-8	TRBJ2-2	TRBD2	NA	TGTGCCAGCAGCTTAGAGGGTAGCGGGAGGGACACCGGGGAGCTGTTTTTT	CASSLEGSGRDTGELFF
TRBV7-2	TRBJ1-2	TRBD1	NA	TGTGCCAGCAGCTTAGTTGGGACAGTCTATGGCTACACCTTC	CASSLVGTVYGYTF
TRBV27	TRBJ2-7	NA	NA	TGTGCCAGCAGTTTTCTGACCCGTAGCGGTAGGACCTACGAGCAGTACTTC	CASSFLTRSGRTYEQYF
TRBV4-2	TRBJ2-6	NA	NA	TGTGCCAGCAGCCAAGATAGTAACGGGGCCAACGTCCTGACTTTC	CASSQDSNGANVLTF
TRBV28	TRBJ1-2	NA	NA	TGTGCCAGCAGAACCACGGACGGTTCTAACTATGGCTACACCTTC	CASRTTDGSNYGYTF
TRBV9	TRBJ2-7	TRBD1	NA	TGTGCCAGCAGCTTATCGACAGGGTTGGACGAGCAGTACTTC	CASSLSTGLDEQYF
TRBV9	TRBJ2-1	NA	NA	TGTGCCAGCAGCGTAGAGGACCCCGGCGGCTCCTACAATGAGCAGTTCTTC	CASSVEDPGGSYNEQFF
TRBV5-1	TRBJ2-2	TRBD2	NA	TGCGCCAGCATCGAGGGGCTAGCGGGAGAGGGCACCGGGGAGCTGTTTTTT	CASIEGLAGEGTGELFF
TRBV5-1	TRBJ2-1	NA	NA	TGCGCCAGCAGCTCCCTCACCTCTTACAATGAGCAGTTCTTC	CASSSLTSYNEQFF
TRBV29-1	TRBJ2-3	TRBD1	NA	TGCAGCGTCGTTCCGGGACAGGGTCTAGATACGCAGTATTTT	CSVVPGQGLDTQYF
TRBV6-1	TRBJ2-7	NA	NA	TGTGCCGTACCTCGTTACAATTCCCACTACGAGCAGTACTTC	CAVPRYNSHYEQYF
TRBV7-3	TRBJ1-5	NA	NA	TGTGCCAGCAGCTTTGATAGAAGCAATCAGCCCCAGCATTTT	CASSFDRSNQPQHF
TRBV9	TRBJ1-2	TRBD1	NA	TGTGCCAGCAGCACCCCAAAGACAGGGGGTCAGGCTGGCTACACCTTC	CASSTPKTGGQAGYTF
TRBV10-3	TRBJ1-2	NA	NA	TGTGCCATCAGTGAGTCCATGTCTGGAGGGGACGGCTACACCTTC	CAISESMSGGDGYTF
TRBV6-1	TRBJ1-1	NA	NA	TGTGCCATCAGATCATCGACAGCTGAAGCTTTCTTT	CAIRSSTAEAFF
TRBV15	TRBJ1-4	TRBD1	NA	TGTGCCACCAGCAGAGATATCGACAGGGTAGGGGAAAAACTGTTTTTT	CATSRDIDRVGEKLFF
TRBV19	TRBJ2-4	TRBD1	NA	TGTGCCAGTAGTCTGAGACAGGGGACGGCAGACATTCAGTACTTC	CASSLRQGTADIQYF
TRBV28	TRBJ2-7	TRBD2	NA	TGTGCCAGCAGTCCCGCCGGGACTAGCTACGAGCAGTACTTC	CASSPAGTSYEQYF
TRBV19	TRBJ1-1	NA	once	TGTGCCAGTAGTATTATCTTGGGCCCCGGCCTGAACACTGAAGCTTTCTTT	CASSIILGPGLNTEAFF
TRBV7-9	TRBJ2-7	TRBD2	once	TGTGCCAGCAGCTCCGGACCCACGCTAGCGGGGCAAGCCTACGAGCAGTACTTC	CASSSGPTLAGQAYEQYF
TRBV2	TRBJ2-2	NA	NA	TGTGCCTGCAGCCAGACGGGACCCAACTTCACCGGGGAGCTGTTTTTT	CACSQTGPNFTGELFF
TRBV7-2	TRBJ1-2	NA	NA	TGTGCCAGCAGCCCGAGCGACAGCTACTATGGCTACACCTTC	CASSPSDSYYGYTF
TRBV10-3	TRBJ2-1	TRBD1	NA	TGTGCCGTCCACCGGGACAGCGACAACAATGAGCAGTTCTTC	CAVHRDSDNNEQFF
TRBV11-2	TRBJ2-3	NA	NA	TGTGCCAGCAGCTTGATGAAGCGGCCAGATACGCAGTATTTT	CASSLMKRPDTQYF
TRBV15	TRBJ2-1	NA	NA	TGTGCCACCAGCAGAGTCGCCCCCCCTTACAATGAGCAGTTCTTC	CATSRVAPPYNEQFF
TRBV28	TRBJ2-7	TRBD1	NA	TGTGCCAGCAGCGGTGACAGGGGCCAAGCTTCCTACGAGCAGTACTTC	CASSGDRGQASYEQYF
TRBV5-1	TRBJ2-1	NA	NA	TGCGCCAGCAACTTCCCTGGGACCTACAATGAGCAGTTCTTC	CASNFPGTYNEQFF
TRBV14	TRBJ2-5	NA	NA	TGTGCCAGCAGCCAAGTCGAAGGGTACCCTCAAGAGACCCAGTACTTC	CASSQVEGYPQETQYF
TRBV19	TRBJ1-1	NA	NA	TGTGCCAGTAGTGGGGACTGGGCTTTCGAAGGGAACACTGAAGCTTTCTTT	CASSGDWAFEGNTEAFF
TRBV30	TRBJ2-3	NA	NA	TGTGCCTGGTCTGAGGGGGATACGCAGTATTTT	CAWSEGDTQYF
TRBV27	TRBJ2-1	NA	once	TGTGCCAGCAGTCTCCTCCGCTATAGCGGGACAGACAATGAGCAGTTCTTC	CASSLLRYSGTDNEQFF
TRBV5-6	TRBJ2-2	NA	NA	TGTGCCAGCAGCCCGCGGACAGCTAACACCGGGGAGCTGTTTTTT	CASSPRTANTGELFF
TRBV6-5	TRBJ1-2	TRBD1	NA	TGTGCCAGCAGATCCGGGACAGGGGACTATGGCTACACCTTC	CASRSGTGDYGYTF
TRBV27	TRBJ2-7	TRBD2	NA	TGTGCCAGCAAAGAGACTAGCGGGAGTTCGGTAATGTACGAGCAGTACTTC	CASKETSGSSVMYEQYF
TRBV7-9	TRBJ1-2	NA	few	TGTGCCAGCAGCTTAGAGGGGGATGGCTACACCTTC	CASSLEGDGYTF